This TCR beta chain was recorded in a study of shared clonotypes between healthy human individuals. Study overall: Each donor's CD8 memory used one plate, CD8 naive two, each CD4 subset three.

Germline CDR1 is MGHRA and CDR2 is YSYEKL. Trimming cost V 0 bases and J 0 bases, with 6 bases left between them. The CDR3 totals 14 residues. Terminally differentiated effector memory CD45RA+ cells were left out of the naive CD8 fraction, which was CD45RO-negative and positively selected for CCR7. Study-level results: Generation probabilities of non-shared clonotypes were lower (relative to those shared by all four donors). What naive subsets generally showed was a larger estimated richness than memory subsets showed.

TCRdb's copy holds only in-frame clones and misses some; the assay was immunoSEQ multiplex PCR. The sample lists 1.5 million to 2.5 million clones; roughly 95% were seen once. This clone appeared a single time. What it binds is not known. The identical CDR3 is also encoded by other nucleotide sequences in the sample. The chain couples TRBV4-1 to TRBJ2-7; D ambiguous. This receptor was obtained from a young man in good health. The sample taken for sequencing was naive CD8+ T cells sorted from blood. The CDR3 DNA reads as TGCGCCAGCAGCCAAGAGCACAGCTCCTACGAGCAGTACTTC. Its protein is CASSQEHSSYEQYF.